Below, 27 T cell receptor beta chains from the same sample are listed, as sequenced in a study of graft-versus-host responses after intestinal transplantation. TCRdb keeps only in-frame clones here, not all; method: immunoSEQ multiplex PCR. Here the sample spans over 80,000 clones, about 82% being singletons. The sequences come from PBMCs, collected 255 days after intestinal transplant. The receptor set was obtained from a human patient who received an intestinal transplant, so some T cells may come from the graft donor.

V and J are TRBV18 and TRBJ2-6; 10 nucleotides agree with TRBD2. Germline CDR1 KGHSH, CDR2 LQKENI. J gave up 2 bases and V 5 bases, and 3 bases lay outside the gene matches. The CDR3 is 16 amino acids. CDR3 nucleotide sequence: TGTGCCAGCTCATCTAGCGGGGGTGCTGGGGCCAACGTCCTGACTTTC. The encoded protein is CASSSSGGAGANVLTF. Based on the CDR3 plus reference TRBV18 and TRBJ2-6, the full variable domain is NAGVMQNPRHLVRRRGQEARLRCSPMKGHSHVYWYRQLPEEGLKFMVYLQKENIIDESGMPKERFSAEFPKEGPSILRIQQVVRGDSAAYFCASSSSGGAGANVLTFGAGSRLTVL.

The chain is built from TRBV27 and TRBJ2-5; tentatively, D is TRBD1 (7 bases). The CDR3 sequence is 15 residues long. V gave up 6 bases and J gave up 4 bases, with 18 bases separating them. CDR1 and CDR2 from the germline V gene are MNHEY and SMNVEV (reference sequence). The CDR3 sequence is CASSTQGGQGETQYF. The CDR3 nucleotides are TGTGCCAGCAGCACTCAGGGGGGCCAAGGAGAGACCCAGTACTTC.

This chain's CDR3 is CAWSFVGSPSPGHGYTF. CDR3 nucleotide sequence: TGTGCCTGGAGTTTTGTGGGTAGTCCCTCTCCGGGCCATGGCTACACCTTC. The chain uses TRBV30 and TRBJ1-2, with D unresolved. CDR1 is GTSNPN, CDR2 SVGIG, per germline (reference sequence). The V end lost 2 bases, the J end lost 6 bases, and 25 bases lay between the germline ends. The CDR3 sequence is 17 residues long.

The chain recombines TRBV27 with TRBJ2-3, with a weak D call TRBD2 (6 bases). Trimming removed 3 bases from V and 1 base from J, with 11 bases in between. Looked up from germline, CDR1 is MNHEY and CDR2 is SMNVEV (reference sequence). The length of the CDR3 is 15 residues. The CDR3 here is CASSFGSSGTDTQYF. The DNA of the CDR3 is TGTGCCAGCAGTTTCGGGAGTTCAGGCACAGATACGCAGTATTTT.

With regard to this clone: The sample holds other DNA sequences that translate to the same CDR3. The chain is built from TRBV9 and TRBJ1-6, with 9 bases aligning to TRBD1. V shed 2 bases and J 11 bases; nucleotides not matched to a gene: 8. The CDR3 loop spans 15 amino acids. Germline lookup yields CDR1 SGDLS and CDR2 YYNGEE. The CDR3 DNA reads as TGTGCCAGCAGCGTCGGAGGACAGGGGCGGGCACCCCTCCACTTT. This codes for CASSVGGQGRAPLHF.

The chain carries TRBV4-2 and TRBJ2-2; D is perhaps TRBD2 (5 bases). The CDR3 is made up of 17 amino acids. Germline CDR1 LGHNA, CDR2 YNFKEQ. Trimming removed 1 base at V and 0 bases at J, with 12 bases between. CDR3 region: CASSQVYGNANTGELFF. The DNA for the CDR3 is TGTGCCAGCAGCCAAGTATACGGGAACGCGAACACCGGGGAGCTGTTTTTT.

The genes are TRBV5-5 and TRBJ1-5; no definite D call. The length of the CDR3 is 13 residues. V was shortened by 0 bases and J by 5 bases, with 6 bases between the two germline ends. Germline CDR1 and CDR2: SGHKS and YYEKEE (reference sequence). In DNA, the CDR3 is TGTGCCAGCAGCTTGGAGGTTTATCAGCCCCAGCATTTT. Translated, it gives CASSLEVYQPQHF.

DNA of the CDR3: TGTGCCAGCAGCTTATGGGGAGTAGCTGGGGCCAACGTCCTGACTTTC. As protein: CASSLWGVAGANVLTF. The chain is built from TRBV7-2 and TRBJ2-6; D possibly corresponds to TRBD2 (5 bases). CDR3 size: 16 residues. V lost 2 bases, J lost 2 bases, and 10 bases lay in between. From germline, CDR1 is SGHTA and CDR2 FQGNSA.

As concerns this clone: This sample includes further DNA sequences coding for the same CDR3. This chain connects TRBV5-4 to TRBJ2-5, with D tentatively TRBD2 (5 bases). The CDR3 consists of 12 residues. V lost 0 bases and J 5 bases, leaving 5 bases between the germline ends. From germline, CDR1 is SGHNT and CDR2 YYREEE (reference sequence). CDR3 in DNA: TGTGCCAGCAGCTTGGGGGAGGAGACCCAGTACTTC. It is translated as CASSLGEETQYF.

This clone occurred a few times. V and J are TRBV7-2 and TRBJ1-5, with D tentatively TRBD1 (6 bases). The CDR3 is 15 residues long. Per germline, CDR1 SGHTA and CDR2 FQGNSA. The V end lost 1 base, the J end lost 6 bases, and 13 bases lay between the germline ends. The CDR3 DNA reads as TGTGCCAGCAGCTTAGTGGGGGCCTCCCGTCAGCCCCAGCATTTT. The encoded protein is CASSLVGASRQPQHF.

By share, this clone counts as medium-sized. The CDR3 sequence is CASRKNRGSGIVNTEAFF. The CDR3 nucleotides are TGTGCCAGCAGGAAGAACAGGGGAAGCGGGATCGTGAACACTGAAGCTTTCTTT. V is TRBV28 and J is TRBJ1-1, with TRBD1 identical over 7 bases. The CDR3 has 18 residues. J gave up 0 bases and V 6 bases, and 16 bases lay outside the gene matches. Germline V gives CDR1 MDHEN, CDR2 SYDVKM.

The chain joins TRBV6-6 to TRBJ1-6, with no clear D. This CDR3 region has 16 residues. Germline V gives CDR1 MNHNY, CDR2 SVGAGI (reference sequence). Trimming took off 3 bases at V and 0 bases at J, with 9 bases between the two ends. The CDR3 DNA follows: TGTGCCAGCAGTTATTTGGCAGACTCCTATAATTCACCCCTCCACTTT. Translating it yields CASSYLADSYNSPLHF.

The CDR3 protein is CASSAGLAAVETQYF. The CDR3 DNA follows: TGTGCCAGCAGCGCCGGACTAGCGGCGGTAGAGACCCAGTACTTC. V and J are TRBV9 and TRBJ2-5; 10 bases fit TRBD2. Germline CDR1 reads SGDLS; CDR2 reads YYNGEE. This CDR3 has 15 amino acids. V shed 3 bases and J 4 bases; nucleotides not matched to a gene: 6.

In this sample, this clone turned up once. The rearrangement joins TRBV18 to TRBJ1-2; D remains ambiguous. Germline assignment: CDR1 KGHSH and CDR2 LQKENI. CDR3 length: 14 amino acids. The V end was cut by 3 bases, the J end by 2 bases, with 10 bases between. The CDR3 here is CASSPEPINYGYTF. The CDR3 DNA reads as TGTGCCAGCTCACCGGAACCCATCAACTATGGCTACACCTTC.

This clone has a single count. This chain connects TRBV21-1 to TRBJ2-2; the DNA was not compared with TRBD2, the D call given in the table. TRBV21-1 is recorded as a pseudogene. The CDR3 length is 16 residues. CDR3 DNA: TGTGCCAGCAGCTCCTCCCTACACCGGGGGGCCGGGGAGCTGTTTTTT. Encoded protein: CASSSSLHRGAGELFF.

The chain recombines TRBV10-3 with TRBJ2-7, with TRBD2 matching over 7 bases. The V and J ends lost 10 bases and 3 bases, in that order; junction bases with no gene match: 21. The CDR3 covers 17 residues. CDR1 and CDR2 (germline): ENHRY, SYGVKD. DNA of the CDR3: TGTGCCACCCTAGGGAATGACCGGGACTACCCCAGCTACGAGCAGTACTTC. This encodes CATLGNDRDYPSYEQYF.

The CDR3 DNA is TGTGCCAGCAGTTACTCAGGACTCCGGGGGGCATACGAGCAGTACTTC. Protein sequence: CASSYSGLRGAYEQYF. The V call is TRBV6-5, the J call TRBJ2-7; possibly TRBD2 for D (7 bases). Germline V gene sequence: CDR1 MNHEY, CDR2 SVGAGI. V lost 0 bases and J 4 bases, leaving 16 bases between the germline ends. CDR3 length: 16 residues.

This clone occurred once. In DNA, the CDR3 is TGTGCCAGCAGCTTAGGACAGGTCTATGGCTACACCTTC. Translating gives CASSLGQVYGYTF. The J gene is TRBJ1-2, the V gene TRBV7-2; tentative D call: TRBD1 (6 bases). This CDR3 contains 13 residues. Germline-derived CDR1 and CDR2 are SGHTA and FQGNSA. The V and J ends lost 1 base and 4 bases respectively, with 7 bases between them.

CDR3 in DNA: TGTGCCAGCTTTACAGATACGCAGTATTTT. It specifies CASFTDTQYF. The rearrangement joins TRBV6-1 to TRBJ2-3, with D uncertain. V lost 8 bases to trimming and J lost 3 bases, with 3 bases between them. The CDR3 consists of 10 residues. Germline V gene lookup returns CDR1 MNHNS and CDR2 SASEGT.

The chain recombines TRBV5-1 with TRBJ2-5; perhaps TRBD2 as D (6 bases). CDR1 SGHRS and CDR2 YFSETQ come from the germline V gene. This CDR3 has 13 amino acids. The V end was cut by 6 bases, the J end by 0 bases, with 9 bases between. CDR3 sequence (DNA): TGCGCCAGCAACCGGGACTACCAAGAGACCCAGTACTTC. Translating gives CASNRDYQETQYF.

The genes are TRBV18 and TRBJ2-7, with D unresolved. The length of the CDR3 is 13 residues. V was pared by 4 bases and J by 1 base, with 8 bases between. The germline V gene encodes CDR1 KGHSH and CDR2 LQKENI. Written as DNA, the CDR3 is TGTGCCAGCTCACTCGCCGCTTCCTACGAGCAGTACGTC. As protein: CASSLAASYEQYV.

CDR3 DNA: TGCGCCAGCAGCTTGGTTAAGGGATACTACTCTGGGGCCAACGTCCTGACTTTC. Its translation is CASSLVKGYYSGANVLTF. The gene calls are TRBV5-1 and TRBJ2-6; D gene ambiguous. CDR1 is SGHRS, CDR2 YFSETQ, per germline. With 0 bases removed from V and 0 bases from J, the gap between germline ends came to 13 bases. The CDR3 runs to 18 residues.

The chain links TRBV6-5 to TRBJ1-5; a possible D gene is TRBD1 (6 bases). The germline V gene encodes CDR1 MNHEY and CDR2 SVGAGI. The CDR3 is 16 residues long. The V gene lost 2 bases and the J gene lost 1 base, with 12 bases spanning the gap. CDR3 coding DNA: TGTGCCAGCAGTTACCGGGGGGGCGACAGCAATCAGCCCCAGCATTTT. Translating it yields CASSYRGGDSNQPQHF.

J is TRBJ1-2 and V is TRBV6-6; D might be TRBD1 (5 bases). Trimming shortened V by 2 bases and J by 1 base, and 8 bases separated the two germline ends. Per germline, CDR1 MNHNY and CDR2 SVGAGI (reference sequence). This CDR3 comprises 14 residues. CDR3 sequence (DNA): TGTGCCAGCAGTTACGACAGCCGTAACTATGGCTACACCTTC. Residues: CASSYDSRNYGYTF.

The genes are TRBV6-6 and TRBJ1-6; no clear D gene. The CDR3 sequence is 15 residues long. Trimming removed 6 bases at V and 9 bases at J, with 18 bases between. The germline gives CDR1 MNHNY, CDR2 SVGAGI (reference sequence). The DNA of the CDR3 is TGTGCCAGCAGGACAATGTCCCCTTCCAGTTCACCCCTCCACTTT. It specifies CASRTMSPSSSPLHF.

The genes are TRBV7-6 and TRBJ1-1; a possible D gene is TRBD1 (5 bases). This CDR3 contains 14 residues. Germline lookup yields CDR1 SGHVS and CDR2 FNYEAQ. V was trimmed by 0 bases and J by 6 bases, leaving 11 bases between them. The CDR3 spells CASSLAQGAAEAFF. As DNA, the CDR3 is TGTGCCAGCAGCTTAGCGCAGGGAGCGGCTGAAGCTTTCTTT.

V gene TRBV4-1 combines with J gene TRBJ2-1, with 10 bases fitting TRBD2. The germline CDR1 and CDR2 sequences are MGHRA and YSYEKL. V lost 1 base to trimming and J lost 8 bases; unmatched junction nucleotides: 8. The CDR3 length is 16 residues. The chain's CDR3 is CASSQGSGGAGYEQFF. CDR3 nucleotides: TGCGCCAGCAGCCAAGGAAGCGGGGGGGCTGGGTATGAGCAGTTCTTC.